This T cell receptor beta chain was recorded in a study of T cell repertoires in cytomegalovirus infection. Whole-study context: Public TCR beta signature analysis indicated the presence of both CMV infection and matching HLA type.

This clonotype was counted many times. The germline gives CDR1 SQVTM, CDR2 ANQGSEA. The CDR3 extends over 15 amino acids. The trim removed 6 bases at V and 2 bases at J, leaving 10 bases unmatched. TCRdb called the reads again in MiXCR, with one record for every CDR3 protein. Of roughly 240,000 distinct CDR3 sequences in the sample, 6% to 8% were seen once. The chain joins TRBV29-1 to TRBJ1-3, with TRBD1 matching over 7 bases. The clonotype was recovered from a human donor in good health (CMV status not recorded). Some clones in this sample may be carry-over from other donors' samples. Specimen: PBMCs. The CDR3 coding sequence is TGCAGCGTCACCCTTGGCACAGGGGCTGGAAACACCATATATTTT. Translating gives CSVTLGTGAGNTIYF.